This TCR beta chain was recorded in a study of blood T cells in healthy people across ages. Study-wide findings and caveats: Across the age range, TCR beta diversity per million T cells fell in a roughly linear way. Higher diversity, along with more naive CD4+ cells, distinguished long-lived donors from aged donors.

Sample-barcoded 5' priming and a J-beta primer mix drove a second PCR of about 6 to 12 cycles. TCRdb re-called the 5' RACE reads with MiXCR, one entry per CDR3 protein. The sample holds over a million distinct CDR3 sequences; almost 25% are singletons and the top ten take less than 0.75%. Only a few counts were recorded for this clonotype. Its antigen is still unknown. The CDR3 runs to 15 residues. The V gene end was trimmed by 3 bases and the J gene end by 3 bases; junction bases not matched to a gene: 8. Germline loops: CDR1 DFQATT, CDR2 SNEGSKA (reference sequence). The sample also formed part of further work on T cells of mothers and their children.

Sample: blood. The rearrangement joins TRBV20-1 to TRBJ1-2; 9 positions match TRBD1. The clonotype originates from a girl aged 2 to 9 in good health. The CDR3 protein is CSASLGTGPYYGYTF. Here the CDR3 DNA reads TGCAGTGCTAGCCTCGGGACAGGGCCGTACTATGGCTACACCTTC.